What follows is one T cell receptor (beta chain) and its context. Sequencing used immunoSEQ multiplex PCR; TCRdb keeps in-frame clones, though not all of them. The table lists more than 350,000 clones, about 83% of them singletons. These data are taken from a study of blood T cell repertoires in COVID-19. The study counted Cohort 3 donors as recovered given two negative PCRs, clearance, or symptom resolution. V gave up 8 bases and J gave up 0 bases; unmatched junction bases: 4. The CDR3 runs to 15 residues. Germline CDR1 SNHLY, CDR2 FYNNEI. The sequenced sample consisted of PBMCs or T cells enriched from blood (not recorded which). The chain joins TRBV2 to TRBJ1-6, with TRBD1 matching over 7 bases. This TCR derives from a woman in her forties or fifties who had recovered from COVID-19. The CDR3 DNA sequence: TGTGCCAGCCACAGGGGAAGCTCCTATAATTCACCCCTCCACTTT. Amino acid sequence: CASHRGSSYNSPLHF.